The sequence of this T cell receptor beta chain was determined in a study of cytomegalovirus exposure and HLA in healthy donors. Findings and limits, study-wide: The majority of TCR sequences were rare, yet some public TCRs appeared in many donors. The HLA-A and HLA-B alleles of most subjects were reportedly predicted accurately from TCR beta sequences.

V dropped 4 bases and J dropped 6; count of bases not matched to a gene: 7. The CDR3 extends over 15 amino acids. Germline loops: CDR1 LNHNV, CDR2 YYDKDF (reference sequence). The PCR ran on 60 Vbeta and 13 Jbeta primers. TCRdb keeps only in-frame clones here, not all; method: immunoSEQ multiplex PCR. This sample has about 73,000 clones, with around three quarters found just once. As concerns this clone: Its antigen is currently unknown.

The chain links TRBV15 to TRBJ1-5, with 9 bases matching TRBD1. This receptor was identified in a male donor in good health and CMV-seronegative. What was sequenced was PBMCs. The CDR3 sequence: CATSNRQGEAQPQHF. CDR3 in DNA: TGTGCCACCAGCAATCGACAGGGGGAGGCTCAGCCCCAGCATTTT.